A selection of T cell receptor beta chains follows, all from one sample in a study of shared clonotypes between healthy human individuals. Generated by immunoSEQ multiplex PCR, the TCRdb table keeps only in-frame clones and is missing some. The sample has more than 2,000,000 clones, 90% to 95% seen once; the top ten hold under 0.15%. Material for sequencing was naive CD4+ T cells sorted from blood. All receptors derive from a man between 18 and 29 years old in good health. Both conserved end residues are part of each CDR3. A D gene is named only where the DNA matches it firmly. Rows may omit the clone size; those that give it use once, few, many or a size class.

CASSPRTGAYEQYF TGTGCCAGCAGTCCCAGGACAGGGGCCTACGAGCAGTACTTC TRBV11-3 once 14 TRBD1 TRBJ2-7
CASSLLGGAGYGYTF TGCGCCAGCAGCTTGTTGGGGGGCGCAGGCTATGGCTACACCTTC TRBV5-1 - 15 - TRBJ1-2
CASSTERDKAHSNTGELFF TGCGCCAGCAGCACCGAGAGGGACAAGGCCCACTCGAACACCGGGGAGCTGTTTTTT TRBV5-1 - 19 - TRBJ2-2
CASSPGQPLSGANVLTF TGTGCCAGCTCACCAGGACAGCCCCTCTCTGGGGCCAACGTCCTGACTTTC TRBV18 - 17 - TRBJ2-6
CASSRNIQQVFGEKLFF TGTGCCAGCAGTCGCAATATACAACAGGTCTTCGGTGAAAAACTGTTTTTT TRBV2 - 17 - TRBJ1-4
CASSSAGRVDGYTF TGCGCCAGCAGCTCTGCCGGCAGGGTCGATGGCTACACCTTC TRBV5-1 - 14 - TRBJ1-2
CASSLAAGQGYEQYF TGCGCCAGCAGCTTGGCCGCGGGGCAGGGATACGAGCAGTACTTC TRBV5-1 - 15 - TRBJ2-7
CASSVDLMDRANSPLHF TGTGCCAGCAGCGTAGACCTCATGGACAGGGCTAATTCACCCCTCCACTTT TRBV9 - 17 TRBD1 TRBJ1-6
CARQGLAGARQETQYF TGTGCCAGACAAGGACTAGCGGGAGCGAGGCAAGAGACCCAGTACTTC TRBV6-4 - 16 TRBD2 TRBJ2-5
CASSPRRTGGYEQYF TGTGCCAGCAGCCCTCGACGGACAGGGGGCTACGAGCAGTACTTC TRBV13 - 15 TRBD1 TRBJ2-7
CASSSFGGTLNTDTQYF TGCGCCAGCAGCTCCTTCGGGGGGACCCTCAACACAGATACGCAGTATTTT TRBV5-1 - 17 TRBD2 TRBJ2-3
CASSQGSHEQYF TGTGCCAGCAGCCAAGGGAGCCACGAGCAGTACTTC TRBV6-5 - 12 - TRBJ2-7
CASSQEKGQPQHF TGCGCCAGCAGCCAAGAAAAAGGGCAGCCCCAGCATTTT TRBV4-3 - 13 - TRBJ1-5
CASSVSSGRGDTQYF TGTGCCAGCAGCGTATCTAGCGGGAGAGGGGATACGCAGTATTTT TRBV9 - 15 TRBD2 TRBJ2-3
CASSWGTSTDTQYF TGTGCCAGCAGCTGGGGCACTAGCACAGATACGCAGTATTTT TRBV5-6 - 14 - TRBJ2-3
CASSSWTGNYGYTF TGTGCCAGCAGTTCCTGGACAGGGAACTATGGCTACACCTTC TRBV28 - 14 TRBD1 TRBJ1-2
CASSRVQGAYGYTF TGTGCCAGCAGCCGCGTACAGGGGGCTTATGGCTACACCTTC TRBV7-9 - 14 TRBD1 TRBJ1-2
CASSLGQGDEQYF TGTGCCAGCAGCTTGGGACAGGGCGACGAGCAGTACTTC TRBV6-6 once 13 TRBD1 TRBJ2-7
CASSSGLATGELFF TGTGCCAGTAGTAGCGGACTAGCGACCGGGGAGCTGTTTTTT TRBV19 - 14 TRBD2 TRBJ2-2
CASTPGSYNEQFF TGTGCCAGTACTCCCGGCTCCTACAATGAGCAGTTCTTC TRBV19 - 13 - TRBJ2-1
CASGSHTGELFF TGTGCTAGTGGTTCACACACCGGGGAGCTGTTTTTT TRBV12-5 - 12 - TRBJ2-2
CASSPLGTDTQYF TGTGCCAGCTCACCTCTCGGCACAGATACGCAGTATTTT TRBV18 - 13 - TRBJ2-3
CASDQSTFAEAFF TGTGCCAGTGACCAATCCACTTTCGCCGAAGCTTTCTTT TRBV6-1 - 13 - TRBJ1-1
CASSQGGTGILSGTYNEQFF TGCGCCAGCAGCCAAGGAGGGACAGGGATACTGAGCGGAACCTACAATGAGCAGTTCTTC TRBV4-1 - 20 TRBD1 TRBJ2-1
CASSEGQIYNSPLHF TGTGCCAGCAGTGAGGGACAGATTTATAATTCACCCCTCCACTTT TRBV6-1 - 15 TRBD1 TRBJ1-6
CASSSNSGVRTEAFF TGCGCCAGCAGCTCGAACTCTGGGGTTCGAACTGAAGCTTTCTTT TRBV5-1 - 15 - TRBJ1-1
CASRQGDGVQPQHF TGTGCCAGTAGACAGGGGGATGGGGTTCAGCCCCAGCATTTT TRBV6-1 few 14 TRBD1 TRBJ1-5
CASNKEKTPGTSGTDTQYF TGTGCCAGCAATAAAGAGAAGACACCCGGGACTAGTGGTACAGATACGCAGTATTTT TRBV27 - 19 TRBD2 TRBJ2-3
CASKRNRNQEKLFF TGTGCCAGCAAGCGAAACAGGAACCAAGAAAAACTGTTTTTT TRBV6-5 - 14 - TRBJ1-4
CASKGRESQPQHF TGTGCCAGTAAAGGAAGGGAGAGTCAGCCCCAGCATTTT TRBV19 - 13 - TRBJ1-5
CASSSSDILTNEKLFF TGTGCCAGCAGCTCTTCCGACATTCTAACTAATGAAAAACTGTTTTTT TRBV2 once 16 - TRBJ1-4
CASTQGQGATDTQYF TGTGCCAGCACGCAAGGACAGGGGGCGACAGATACGCAGTATTTT TRBV2 - 15 TRBD1 TRBJ2-3
CASSFARTETQYF TGTGCCAGCAGCTTCGCCCGGACCGAAACGCAGTATTTT TRBV7-3 - 13 - TRBJ2-3
CASSEGPRGGETQYF TGTGCCAGCAGTGAAGGGCCGCGTGGCGGAGAGACCCAGTACTTC TRBV2 - 15 - TRBJ2-5
CASSLGRQPGQPQHF TGTGCCAGCAGCTTAGGGCGGCAGCCCGGACAGCCCCAGCATTTT TRBV11-2 few 15 - TRBJ1-5
CACQGTGEAFF TGTGCCTGTCAAGGGACAGGTGAAGCTTTCTTT TRBV30 few 11 TRBD1 TRBJ1-1
CASSISPGHRPSEQYF TGTGCCAGTAGTATATCGCCGGGACACCGTCCGTCCGAGCAGTACTTC TRBV19 - 16 - TRBJ2-7
CASSQDQLAGIETQYF TGCGCCAGCAGCCAAGATCAGCTAGCGGGGATAGAGACCCAGTACTTC TRBV4-1 - 16 TRBD2 TRBJ2-5
CSVRISSGRNEQYF TGCAGCGTGAGAATTTCTAGCGGGAGGAACGAGCAGTACTTC TRBV29-1 - 14 TRBD2 TRBJ2-7
CASSLAPAGVGDTQYF TGCGCCAGCAGCTTGGCCCCAGCGGGAGTGGGAGATACGCAGTATTTT TRBV5-1 - 16 TRBD2 TRBJ2-3
CASSSYRDRNTGELFF TGTGCCAGCAGTAGTTACCGGGACAGAAACACCGGGGAGCTGTTTTTT TRBV7-9 - 16 TRBD1 TRBJ2-2
CASSLIGNGNQPQHF TGTGCCAGCAGTTTAATAGGGAACGGCAATCAGCCCCAGCATTTT TRBV28 - 15 - TRBJ1-5
CASSPLANEQFF TGTGCCAGCTCCCCTCTGGCCAATGAGCAGTTCTTC TRBV18 - 12 - TRBJ2-1
CASSYRGQGGYEQYF TGTGCCAGCAGTTACAGGGGACAGGGAGGCTACGAGCAGTACTTC TRBV6-5 - 15 TRBD1 TRBJ2-7
CASSFAGTGRYASYTF TGTGCCAGCAGCTTTGCCGGGACAGGGCGTTACGCAAGCTACACCTTC TRBV7-9 - 16 TRBD1 TRBJ1-2
CASSLPSESGEKLFF TGTGCCAGTAGTCTCCCCTCCGAGTCGGGGGAAAAACTGTTTTTT TRBV19 - 15 - TRBJ1-4
CASSGQGTYNEQFF TGTGCCAGCAGTGGGCAAGGGACCTACAATGAGCAGTTCTTC TRBV25-1 - 14 - TRBJ2-1
CASSPPAGANGELFF TGTGCCAGCTCACCACCGGCAGGGGCAAACGGGGAGCTGTTTTTT TRBV18 - 15 - TRBJ2-2
CASSLQSYEQYF TGTGCCAGCAGCCTACAGTCCTACGAGCAGTACTTC TRBV11-2 - 12 - TRBJ2-7
CASSAGTGRPGEQYF TGTGCCAGCAGCGCCGGGACAGGGCGTCCTGGGGAGCAGTACTTC TRBV5-6 - 15 TRBD1 TRBJ2-7
CASSLEGLNEKLFF TGTGCCAGCAGTTTAGAAGGTCTAAATGAAAAACTGTTTTTT TRBV28 - 14 - TRBJ1-4
CASSLLLGQPQHF TGTGCCAGCAGCTTACTCTTGGGACAGCCCCAGCATTTT TRBV11-2 - 13 - TRBJ1-5
CASSREDLGEAFF TGCGCCAGCAGCCGAGAGGATCTAGGGGAAGCTTTCTTT TRBV4-3 - 13 - TRBJ1-1